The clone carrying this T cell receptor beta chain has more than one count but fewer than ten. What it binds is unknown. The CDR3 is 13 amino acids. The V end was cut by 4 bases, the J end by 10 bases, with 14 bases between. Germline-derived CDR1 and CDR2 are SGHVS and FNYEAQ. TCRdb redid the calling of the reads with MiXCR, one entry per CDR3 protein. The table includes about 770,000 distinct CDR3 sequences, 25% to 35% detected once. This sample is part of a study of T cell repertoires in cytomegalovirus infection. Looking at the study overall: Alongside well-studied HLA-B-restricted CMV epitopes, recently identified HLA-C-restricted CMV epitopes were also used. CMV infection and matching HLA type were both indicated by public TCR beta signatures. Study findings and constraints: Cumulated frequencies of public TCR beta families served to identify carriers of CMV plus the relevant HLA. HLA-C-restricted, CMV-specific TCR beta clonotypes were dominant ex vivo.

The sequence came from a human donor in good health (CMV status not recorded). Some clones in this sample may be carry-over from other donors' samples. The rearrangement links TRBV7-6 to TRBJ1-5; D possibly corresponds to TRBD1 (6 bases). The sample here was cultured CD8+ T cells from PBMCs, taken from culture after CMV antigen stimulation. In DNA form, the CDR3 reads TGTGCCAGCAGCTCTCATCAGGGGAAACCCCAGCATTTT. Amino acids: CASSSHQGKPQHF.